This is a list of T cell receptor beta chains from one sample in a study of sequential checkpoint blockade in melanoma. Data came from immunoSEQ multiplex PCR; TCRdb stores just in-frame clones and leaves some out. The data contain around 4,800 clones, 35% to 40% of them singletons. The material sequenced was tumor tissue (inferred from file names), taken from a patient given nivolumab and ipilimumab in sequence. All receptors derive from a human donor with melanoma. The conserved cysteine and the conserved F or W are not part of the CDR3 here. D genes are given only for firm matches.

v_call | d_call | cdr3_aa
TRBV5-1 | TRBD1 | ASSFLGQPIEKLF
TRBV19 | . | ASSIVGEGTNEKLF
TRBV9 | TRBD2 | ASTPLAGADEQF
TRBV19 | . | ASNRGGDSPQH
TRBV15 | . | ATSRASTNEKLF
TRBV30 | . | AWSVQRGGNEKLF
TRBV6-8 | . | ASSGSGTANRRGYT
TRBV25-1 | TRBD1 | ASSKDRGAYEQY
TRBV6-8 | TRBD1 | ASRLGQGVYGYT
TRBV2 | . | ATAPGQTSGANVLT
TRBV6-8 | . | ASSLAAVGEQY
TRBV2 | TRBD1 | ASSSGGGRPTGELF
TRBV11-3 | . | ASSLEYLRTDTQY
TRBV9 | . | ASSVGPNNEQF
TRBV19 | TRBD2 | AARRSGGVTTDTQY
TRBV11-3 | . | ASSSGMGRRTGNTIY
TRBV30 | TRBD2 | AWGTSGRGLRGTQY
TRBV6-8 | TRBD2 | ASSDRASGDYEQY
TRBV9 | . | ASSVEIRGALTGELF
TRBV5-1 | . | ASSLRPPTGSDYGYT
TRBV18 | . | ASSSGRSYEQY
TRBV5-1 | TRBD1 | ASSFRAGQGAGEQY
TRBV9 | TRBD2 | ASSSPAGAGYSDTQY
TRBV6-8 | TRBD1 | ASSEGQGATNEKLF
TRBV6-8 | . | ASTPRGGTSEAF
TRBV11-3 | TRBD1 | ASSWAAGTGGETQY
TRBV5-1 | TRBD1 | ASRLSGQLQETQY
TRBV11-3 | TRBD2 | ASSPGGTKNIQY
TRBV14 | TRBD1 | ASSQDRGTGYEQY
TRBV30 | TRBD1 | AWRGRQGLAYGYT
TRBV28 | TRBD2 | ASSSPGTSGRETQY
TRBV11-3 | . | ASSLFPVSTGELF
TRBV28 | . | ASSLGDYEQY
TRBV6-8 | TRBD2 | ASARTGGPYNEQF
TRBV6-8 | TRBD2 | ASSDRGVRQF
TRBV18 | TRBD1 | ASSPGTENTEAF
TRBV9 | TRBD2 | ASSVRAGVVHEQF
TRBV7-2 | TRBD2 | ASSFTGTSPYNEQF
TRBV18 | . | ASSPQTATNTEAF
TRBV7-5 | . | ASSRGGGDEKLF
TRBV19 | . | ASSIPILETQY
TRBV30 | TRBD1 | AWSAFGQASNTEAF
TRBV7-7 | . | ASSHRGLLSYNEQF
TRBV10-2 | . | ASSEGGRNTEAF
TRBV5-1 | . | ASSLDGTPSAGELF
TRBV19 | TRBD1 | ASTRDRASYEQY
TRBV18 | . | ASSPGVNTEAF
TRBV28 | TRBD1 | ASSLQYRGETQY
TRBV19 | . | ASSMNHDYEQY
TRBV28 | TRBD2 | ASSLVGGVTDTQY
TRBV11-3 | TRBD2 | ASSPRGGLAYYEQY
TRBV6-8 | TRBD1 | ASRGGTAGTGIYEQY
TRBV19 | TRBD2 | ASSTLGGEETQY
TRBV2 | TRBD1 | ASSNRDRGLGRSEAF
TRBV28 | TRBD1 | ASSLLAGGADNEQF
TRBV19 | . | ASSPRTENTEAF
TRBV5-1 | . | ASSLGAGLTDTQY
TRBV19 | . | ASLGGGETQY
TRBV5-1 | TRBD2 | ASSWAGAGGTSEQY
TRBV7-2 | TRBD2 | ASSPGGNREQY